This TCR beta chain was identified during a study of T cells in Graves' hyperthyroidism and ophthalmopathy. To note about this clonotype: This may come from a read error, since a much larger clone is one base off.

Regions amplified from RNA transcripts were the TCR beta CDR3 regions. The HTBI set primed first-round TCR CDR3 RT-PCR. TCRdb re-derived calls from the multiplex PCR reads in MiXCR, one entry per CDR3 protein. The table lists around 560,000 distinct CDR3 sequences, approximately 16% of them singletons, with about 17% in the top ten. The sequenced sample was blood. The source of this sequence is a woman under 30 with Graves' hyperthyroidism.

The CDR3 sequence: CACSQQGLTEAFF. The DNA for the CDR3 is TGTGCCTGCAGCCAACAGGGATTGACTGAAGCTTTCTTT. The chain links TRBV3-1 to TRBJ1-1; possibly TRBD1 for D (6 bases). Germline-derived CDR1 and CDR2 are LGHDT and YNNKEL (reference sequence). The CDR3 runs 13 residues. The whole variable domain, remainder taken from reference TRBV3-1 and TRBJ1-1, is DTAVSQTPKYLVTQMGNDKSIKCEQNLGHDTMYWYKQDSKKFLKIMFSYNNKELIINETVPNRFSPKSPDKAHLNLHINSLELGDSAVYFCACSQQGLTEAFFGQGTRLTVV.